This T cell receptor (beta chain) was identified during a study of OX40 agonist ivuxolimab in advanced cancers. For the study at large: Participants could have had prior anti-PD-1, anti-PD-L1 or anti-CTLA-4 therapy, and approximately 40% had some.

The CDR3 totals 15 residues. The junction had 4 bases not matched to a gene; V was cut back by 5 bases and J by 2 bases. Germline loops: CDR1 PRHDT, CDR2 FYEKMQ (reference sequence). This clone was seen only once. Its target is unknown. Patients with a history of autoimmune disease or on systemic immunosuppression were excluded. Blood samples were obtained at baseline, cycle 4 day 1, and cycle 7 day 1. Study-wide points: Among T cells, CD8+ cells averaged more expanded clones than CD4+ cells.

Generated by immunoSEQ multiplex PCR, the TCRdb table keeps only in-frame clones and is missing some. The table has approximately 3,000 clones, over 70% seen once; the top ten hold about 20%. The input for sequencing was CD4+ or CD8+ T cells sorted from blood, taken in a trial of the OX40 agonist ivuxolimab. J is TRBJ2-1 and V is TRBV13; 9 nucleotides match TRBD2. The receptor's source is an adult with an advanced solid tumor such as melanoma, head and neck, liver or kidney cancer. This CDR3 reads CASSTRGGPYNEQFF. For the CDR3, the DNA is TGTGCCAGCAGCACGCGGGGGGGCCCCTACAATGAGCAGTTCTTC.